A selection of T cell receptor beta chains follows, all from one sample in a study of PD-1 blockade in classical Hodgkin lymphoma. The repertoire was sequenced with immunoSEQ multiplex PCR; TCRdb's copy has only in-frame clones and lacks some. The repertoire includes fewer than 35,000 clones, around 90% of them detected once, and 0.25% to 0.35% sits in the top ten. Sequencing was performed on CD4+ T cells from blood, taken before the fourth cycle of nivolumab. The receptors stem from a human donor with classical Hodgkin lymphoma. Each CDR3 is given with its conserved first and last residue. The D gene is left open where the match is weak. Some rows mark clone size as missing; the rest say once, few, many or name a class of expanded clone.

v_call: TRBV5-4; d_call: TRBD1; j_call: TRBJ1-2; clone_size: few; cdr3_nt: TGTGCCAGCAGCTTGACCGGGACAGGAGGCTATGGCTACACCTTC; cdr3_aa: CASSLTGTGGYGYTF
v_call: TRBV27; d_call: -; j_call: TRBJ1-5; clone_size: -; cdr3_nt: TGTGCCAGCAGCCCTAGCGGACAGTCCAATCAGCCCCAGCATTTT; cdr3_aa: CASSPSGQSNQPQHF
v_call: TRBV6-6; d_call: TRBD2; j_call: TRBJ2-3; clone_size: -; cdr3_nt: TGTGCCAGCAGTTACTCGGGGGGGGTATCGGATACGCAGTATTTT; cdr3_aa: CASSYSGGVSDTQYF
v_call: TRBV6-1; d_call: -; j_call: TRBJ1-1; clone_size: -; cdr3_nt: TGTGCCAGCATTCTTACAGGCATGGGGACTGAAGCTTTCTTT; cdr3_aa: CASILTGMGTEAFF
v_call: TRBV7-2; d_call: -; j_call: TRBJ2-1; clone_size: -; cdr3_nt: TGTGCCAGCAGTTTGGCACCCCAGGGAAGTGAGCAGTTCTTC; cdr3_aa: CASSLAPQGSEQFF
v_call: TRBV2; d_call: -; j_call: TRBJ1-2; clone_size: few; cdr3_nt: TGTGCCAGCAGCGTAACCGGGACATCGGAGGGCCTCTATGGCTACACCTTC; cdr3_aa: CASSVTGTSEGLYGYTF
v_call: TRBV5-1; d_call: TRBD2; j_call: TRBJ2-5; clone_size: -; cdr3_nt: TGCGCCAGCAGCTTGGAGTTTAGCGGGAGATCCGGCGAGACCCAGTACTTC; cdr3_aa: CASSLEFSGRSGETQYF
v_call: TRBV28; d_call: -; j_call: TRBJ2-7; clone_size: -; cdr3_nt: TGTGCCAGCAGTTTAGCGGGTAAACTCTACGAGCAGTACTTC; cdr3_aa: CASSLAGKLYEQYF
v_call: TRBV5-4; d_call: TRBD1; j_call: TRBJ2-7; clone_size: -; cdr3_nt: TGTGCCAGCAGCTTGGGTCTCCGAGGACAGGGCTACGAGCAGTACTTC; cdr3_aa: CASSLGLRGQGYEQYF
v_call: TRBV19; d_call: TRBD1; j_call: TRBJ1-2; clone_size: -; cdr3_nt: TGTGCCAGTAGTTTCCCGGGACAGGGGACTTATGGCTACACCTTC; cdr3_aa: CASSFPGQGTYGYTF
v_call: TRBV5-1; d_call: -; j_call: TRBJ2-1; clone_size: few; cdr3_nt: TGCGCCAGCAGCTTGGAAGGGGTGGTCTATGAGCAGTTCTTC; cdr3_aa: CASSLEGVVYEQFF
v_call: TRBV6-5; d_call: -; j_call: TRBJ1-2; clone_size: -; cdr3_nt: TGTGCCAGCAGTTACTCGCAGGGGAGGTCGGCCTATGGCTACACCTTC; cdr3_aa: CASSYSQGRSAYGYTF
v_call: TRBV7-9; d_call: -; j_call: TRBJ2-7; clone_size: -; cdr3_nt: TGTGCCAGCAGCTTATCGGGTCTCCTCTCCTACGAGCAGTACTTC; cdr3_aa: CASSLSGLLSYEQYF
v_call: TRBV28; d_call: -; j_call: TRBJ2-3; clone_size: -; cdr3_nt: TGTGCCAGCAGTCACCCTGATACGCAGTATTTT; cdr3_aa: CASSHPDTQYF
v_call: TRBV6-5; d_call: -; j_call: TRBJ1-2; clone_size: -; cdr3_nt: TGTGCCAGCAGGGACTACTATGGCTACACCTTT; cdr3_aa: CASRDYYGYTF
v_call: TRBV27; d_call: -; j_call: TRBJ1-3; clone_size: -; cdr3_nt: TGTGCCAGTAGGCTGGGGGAGACCATATATTTT; cdr3_aa: CASRLGETIYF
v_call: TRBV7-7; d_call: -; j_call: TRBJ2-7; clone_size: once; cdr3_nt: TGTGCCAGCAGCGAATTACCCTCCTACGAGCAGTACTTC; cdr3_aa: CASSELPSYEQYF
v_call: TRBV7-9; d_call: -; j_call: TRBJ2-7; clone_size: -; cdr3_nt: TGTGCCAGCACCCGGGGGCTCGAGCAGTACTTC; cdr3_aa: CASTRGLEQYF
v_call: TRBV7-9; d_call: -; j_call: TRBJ1-1; clone_size: -; cdr3_nt: TGTGCCAGCAGCTTCGGCTCGTACCATCCCTGGGAAGCTTTCTTT; cdr3_aa: CASSFGSYHPWEAFF
v_call: TRBV9; d_call: -; j_call: TRBJ1-5; clone_size: -; cdr3_nt: TGTGCCAGCAGCGTAGGATGGACTCCGGATCAGCCCCAGCATTTT; cdr3_aa: CASSVGWTPDQPQHF
v_call: TRBV5-1; d_call: TRBD2; j_call: TRBJ2-3; clone_size: -; cdr3_nt: TGCGCCAGCAGCTTGGAACTAGCGGGAGTTCGGGATACGCAGTATTTT; cdr3_aa: CASSLELAGVRDTQYF
v_call: TRBV5-8; d_call: TRBD1; j_call: TRBJ1-5; clone_size: once; cdr3_nt: TGTGCCAGCAGCAAGTGGGACAGGGCCCACAGCAATCAGCCCCAGCATTTT; cdr3_aa: CASSKWDRAHSNQPQHF
v_call: TRBV29-1; d_call: -; j_call: TRBJ1-2; clone_size: -; cdr3_nt: TGCAGCGTTGAGGCCCGGGGAGCTAACTATGGCTACACCTTC; cdr3_aa: CSVEARGANYGYTF
v_call: TRBV2; d_call: TRBD1; j_call: TRBJ1-3; clone_size: -; cdr3_nt: TGTGCCAGCACTAGGGACAGAACTGGAAACACCATATATTTT; cdr3_aa: CASTRDRTGNTIYF
v_call: TRBV7-9; d_call: TRBD2; j_call: TRBJ2-2; clone_size: once; cdr3_nt: TGTGCCAATATAGTACTAGCGGGAGGACACACCGGGGAGCTGTTTTTT; cdr3_aa: CANIVLAGGHTGELFF
v_call: TRBV2; d_call: -; j_call: TRBJ2-3; clone_size: -; cdr3_nt: TGTGCCAGCAGTGAAGGTGCAGGTCGAAGGACAGATACGCAGTATTTT; cdr3_aa: CASSEGAGRRTDTQYF
v_call: TRBV7-7; d_call: -; j_call: TRBJ2-5; clone_size: -; cdr3_nt: TGTGCTAGCAGAACAGAAGTAACCGAGACCCAGTACTTC; cdr3_aa: CASRTEVTETQYF
v_call: TRBV11-3; d_call: -; j_call: TRBJ2-3; clone_size: -; cdr3_nt: TGTGCCAGCAGCTTCGGACAGAGCACAGATACGCAGTATTTT; cdr3_aa: CASSFGQSTDTQYF